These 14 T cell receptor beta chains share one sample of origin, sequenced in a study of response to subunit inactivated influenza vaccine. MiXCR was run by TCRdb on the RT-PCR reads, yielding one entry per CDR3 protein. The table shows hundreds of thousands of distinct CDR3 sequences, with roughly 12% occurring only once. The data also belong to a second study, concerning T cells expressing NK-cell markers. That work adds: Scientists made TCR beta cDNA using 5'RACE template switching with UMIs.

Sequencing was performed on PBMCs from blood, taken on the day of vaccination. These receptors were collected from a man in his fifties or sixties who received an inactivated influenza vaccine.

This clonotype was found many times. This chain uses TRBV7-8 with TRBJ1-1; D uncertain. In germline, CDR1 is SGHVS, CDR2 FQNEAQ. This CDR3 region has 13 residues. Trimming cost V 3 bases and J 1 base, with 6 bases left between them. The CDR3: CASSFSRNTEAFF. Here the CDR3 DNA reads TGTGCCAGCAGCTTTTCCCGGAACACTGAAGCTTTCTTT.

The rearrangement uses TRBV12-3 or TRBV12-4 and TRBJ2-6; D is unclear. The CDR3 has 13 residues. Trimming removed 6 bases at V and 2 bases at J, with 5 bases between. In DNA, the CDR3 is TGTGCCAGCAGAATACCTGGGGCCAACGTCCTGACTTTC. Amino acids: CASRIPGANVLTF.

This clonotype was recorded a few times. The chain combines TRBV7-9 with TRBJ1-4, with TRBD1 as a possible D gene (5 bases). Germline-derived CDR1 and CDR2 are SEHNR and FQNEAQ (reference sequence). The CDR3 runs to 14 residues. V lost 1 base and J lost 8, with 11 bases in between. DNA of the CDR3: TGTGCCAGCAGCTTAGTGTCCAGGGAGGAAAAACTGTTTTTT. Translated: CASSLVSREEKLFF.

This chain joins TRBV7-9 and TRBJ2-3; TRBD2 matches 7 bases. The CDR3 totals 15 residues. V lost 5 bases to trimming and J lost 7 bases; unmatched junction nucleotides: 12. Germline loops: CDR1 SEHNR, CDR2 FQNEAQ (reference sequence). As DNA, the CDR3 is TGTGCCAGCAGCCTAGTCGCAAGGACTAGAAATACGCAGTATTTT. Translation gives CASSLVARTRNTQYF.

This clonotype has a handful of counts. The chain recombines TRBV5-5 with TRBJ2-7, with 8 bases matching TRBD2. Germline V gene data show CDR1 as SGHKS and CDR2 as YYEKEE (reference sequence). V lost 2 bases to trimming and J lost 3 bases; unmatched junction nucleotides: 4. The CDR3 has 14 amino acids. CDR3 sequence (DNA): TGTGCCAGCAGCTTTTACGGGACTAGCTACGAGCAGTACTTC. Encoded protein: CASSFYGTSYEQYF.

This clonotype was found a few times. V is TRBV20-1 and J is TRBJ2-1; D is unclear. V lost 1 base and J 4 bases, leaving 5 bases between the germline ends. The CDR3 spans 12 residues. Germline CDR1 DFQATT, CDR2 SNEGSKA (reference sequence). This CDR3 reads CSARVLYNEQFF. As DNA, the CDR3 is TGCAGTGCTAGAGTACTATACAATGAGCAGTTCTTC.

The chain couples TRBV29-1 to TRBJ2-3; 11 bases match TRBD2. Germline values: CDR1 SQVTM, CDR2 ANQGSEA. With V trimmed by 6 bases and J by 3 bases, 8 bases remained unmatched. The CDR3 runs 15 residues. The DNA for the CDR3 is TGCAGCGTGGGAGTAGCGGGAGGGCGTACAGATACGCAGTATTTT. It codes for CSVGVAGGRTDTQYF.

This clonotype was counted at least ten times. CDR3 nucleotide sequence: TGTGCCAGCAGCTTAGCGCGAGGTGCCTACAATGAGCAGTTCTTC. Its translation is CASSLARGAYNEQFF. The V call is TRBV7-2, the J call TRBJ2-1; D gene uncertain. Between the trimmed V and J ends, which lost 0 bases and 2 bases, there was a span of 8 bases. CDR3 length equals 15 residues. Germline CDR1 SGHTA, CDR2 FQGNSA.

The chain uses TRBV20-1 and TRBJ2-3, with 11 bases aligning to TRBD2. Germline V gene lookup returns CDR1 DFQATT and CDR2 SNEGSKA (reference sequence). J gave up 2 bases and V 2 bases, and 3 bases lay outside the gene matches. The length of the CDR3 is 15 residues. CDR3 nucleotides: TGCAGTGCTAGATTGACTAGCGGGATCACAGATACGCAGTATTTT. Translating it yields CSARLTSGITDTQYF.

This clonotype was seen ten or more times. The CDR3 DNA is TGCGCCAGCAGCCTCGGGACCGTAGGGGGGTACCTCTACAATGAGCAGTTCTTC. Protein product: CASSLGTVGGYLYNEQFF. This chain uses TRBV5-1 with TRBJ2-1; D might be TRBD1 or TRBD2, each matching 6 bases. The CDR3 extends over 18 amino acids. CDR1 is SGHRS, CDR2 YFSETQ, per germline. The V and J ends lost 4 bases and 3 bases respectively, with 23 bases between them.

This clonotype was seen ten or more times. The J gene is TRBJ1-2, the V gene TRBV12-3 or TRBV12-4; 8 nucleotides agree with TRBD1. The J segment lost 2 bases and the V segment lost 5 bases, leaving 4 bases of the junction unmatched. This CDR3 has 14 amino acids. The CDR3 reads CASSMTGVNYGYTF. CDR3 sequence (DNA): TGTGCCAGCAGTATGACAGGGGTCAACTATGGCTACACCTTC.

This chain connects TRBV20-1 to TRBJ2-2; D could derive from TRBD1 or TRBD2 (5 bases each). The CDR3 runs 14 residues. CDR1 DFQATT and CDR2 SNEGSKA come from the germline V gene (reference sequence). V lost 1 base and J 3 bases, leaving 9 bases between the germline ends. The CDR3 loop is CSARGGRHTGELFF. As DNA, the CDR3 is TGCAGTGCTAGAGGGGGACGGCACACCGGGGAGCTGTTTTTT.

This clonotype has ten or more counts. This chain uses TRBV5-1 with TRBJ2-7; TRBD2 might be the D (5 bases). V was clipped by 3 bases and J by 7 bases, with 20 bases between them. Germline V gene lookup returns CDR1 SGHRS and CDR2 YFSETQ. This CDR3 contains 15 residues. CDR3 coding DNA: TGCGCCAGCAGCTCGGACTTCGTAAGCGTGCGTGAGCAGTACTTC. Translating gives CASSSDFVSVREQYF.

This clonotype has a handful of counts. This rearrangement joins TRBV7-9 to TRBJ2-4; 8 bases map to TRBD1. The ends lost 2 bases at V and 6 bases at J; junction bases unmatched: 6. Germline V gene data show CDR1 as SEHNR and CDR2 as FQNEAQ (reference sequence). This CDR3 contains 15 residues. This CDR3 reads CASSLIVQGGNIQYF. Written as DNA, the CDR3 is TGTGCCAGCAGCTTAATCGTACAGGGGGGAAACATTCAGTACTTC.